These T cell receptor beta chains were read from a single sample in a study of somatic mutations in cytotoxic T cells in rheumatoid arthritis. The protocol was immunoSEQ multiplex PCR, while the TCRdb copy is restricted to in-frame clones and leaves out a portion. The sample lists roughly 30,000 clones, about 88% occurring once. Sequenced input: CD8+ T cells sorted from blood. These receptors all come from an adult with rheumatoid arthritis. Each CDR3 is given with its conserved first and last residue. A D gene is named only where the DNA matches it firmly. Size is stated for part of the rows, as once, few or many counts, or as a class when the clone is expanded.

J	size	D	V	CDR3	DNA
TRBJ2-3	.	.	TRBV4-2	CASSHPLGAGASTDTQYF	TGTGCCAGCAGCCATCCTTTGGGGGCGGGAGCTAGCACAGATACGCAGTATTTT
TRBJ2-7	.	.	TRBV6-6	CASSLADREVGEQYF	TGTGCCAGCAGTCTAGCGGACAGGGAGGTGGGAGAGCAGTACTTC
TRBJ1-5	.	.	TRBV29-1	CSVEEGKSLSNQPQHF	TGCAGCGTTGAAGAGGGAAAGAGTCTTAGCAATCAGCCCCAGCATTTT
TRBJ2-5	.	.	TRBV19	CASSGIGETQYF	TGTGCCAGTAGTGGGATAGGTGAGACCCAGTACTTC
TRBJ1-1	few	TRBD1	TRBV30	CAWSPHPPGQGRNTEAFF	TGTGCCTGGAGTCCCCATCCCCCGGGACAGGGGCGAAACACTGAAGCTTTCTTT
TRBJ1-4	once	.	TRBV4-1	CASSQEFWRGNEKLFF	TGCGCCAGCAGCCAAGAGTTTTGGCGGGGGAATGAAAAACTGTTTTTT
TRBJ2-5	.	.	TRBV6-5	CASSYSPGETQYF	TGTGCCAGCAGTTACTCACCGGGAGAGACCCAGTACTTC
TRBJ1-3	.	.	TRBV9	CASSVGPVDSGNTIYF	TGTGCCAGCAGCGTAGGTCCAGTCGACTCTGGAAACACCATATATTTT
TRBJ2-3	.	.	TRBV5-8	CASRDDPSTDTQYF	TGTGCCAGCAGGGACGATCCAAGCACAGATACGCAGTATTTT
TRBJ1-2	.	TRBD1	TRBV5-4	CASSYPGQANYGYTF	TGTGCCAGCAGCTACCCGGGACAGGCTAACTATGGCTACACCTTC
TRBJ2-3	.	.	TRBV9	CASSVASRRTDTQYF	TGTGCCAGCAGCGTAGCTTCTAGGAGAACAGATACGCAGTATTTT
TRBJ2-2	once	.	TRBV13	CASSLIGENTGELFF	TGTGCCAGCAGCTTAATCGGCGAGAACACCGGGGAGCTGTTTTTT
TRBJ1-4	.	.	TRBV6-5	CASSPSSLLNEKLFF	TGTGCCAGCAGCCCCTCGAGTCTACTTAATGAAAAACTGTTTTTT
TRBJ2-1	few	TRBD2	TRBV5-4	CASRRWTSGNEQFF	TGTGCCAGCAGGCGTTGGACTAGTGGCAATGAGCAGTTCTTC
TRBJ1-5	few	.	TRBV7-9	CASSGQGGQPQHF	TGTGCCAGCAGCGGGCAGGGAGGCCAGCCCCAGCATTTT
TRBJ2-5	.	TRBD1	TRBV4-3	CASSQGQGEFEQYF	TGCGCCAGCAGCCAAGGACAGGGGGAGTTTGAGCAGTACTTC
TRBJ2-7	.	TRBD1	TRBV30	CAWARSGGDEQYF	TGTGCCTGGGCTCGATCAGGGGGCGACGAGCAGTACTTC
TRBJ2-1	.	TRBD1	TRBV6-5	CASTKGQGGLNEQFF	TGTGCCAGCACCAAGGGACAGGGGGGTCTAAATGAGCAGTTCTTC
TRBJ2-1	once	.	TRBV6-1	CASSDLSGYNEQFF	TGTGCCAGCAGTGATTTGTCAGGGTACAATGAGCAGTTCTTC
TRBJ2-2	.	TRBD2	TRBV7-9	CASSPGTSGRSINTGELFF	TGTGCCAGCAGCCCCGGGACTAGCGGGAGGTCAATTAACACCGGGGAGCTGTTTTTT
TRBJ2-7	.	TRBD2	TRBV5-4	CASSLGASGGPAYEQYF	TGTGCCAGCAGCTTGGGGGCTAGCGGGGGCCCTGCCTACGAGCAGTACTTC
TRBJ2-5	.	.	TRBV7-9	CASSLGTEPRETQYF	TGTGCCAGCAGCCTAGGGACTGAACCTCGGGAGACCCAGTACTTC
TRBJ2-7	.	.	TRBV2	CASSASGALDSLW	TGTGCCAGCAGTGCTTCGGGGGCTCTTGACTCCTTATGG
TRBJ1-6	once	.	TRBV11-2	CASSFNVFGELGRSPLHF	TGTGCCAGCAGCTTCAACGTATTCGGGGAGCTAGGACGTTCACCCCTCCACTTT
TRBJ2-7	.	TRBD1	TRBV2	CASSEWDRAYEQYF	TGTGCCAGCAGTGAATGGGACAGGGCCTACGAGCAGTACTTC
TRBJ2-1	once	TRBD2	TRBV7-2	CASSLELAEPYNEQFF	TGTGCCAGCAGCTTAGAACTAGCGGAGCCATACAATGAGCAGTTCTTC
TRBJ1-2	.	.	TRBV30	CAWSVLGAVDGYTF	TGTGCCTGGAGTGTCCTGGGGGCTGTGGATGGCTACACCTTC
TRBJ2-2	once	.	TRBV4-2	CASSPQGSGELFF	TGTGCCAGCAGCCCACAGGGTTCCGGGGAGCTGTTTTTT
TRBJ2-1	.	.	TRBV12-5	CASGKVNYNEQFF	TGTGCTAGTGGTAAGGTGAATTACAATGAGCAGTTCTTC
TRBJ2-5	.	TRBD2	TRBV4-3	CASSQDLASGGEEAQYF	TGCGCCAGCAGCCAAGATCTGGCGAGCGGGGGGGAAGAGGCCCAGTACTTC
TRBJ2-1	.	.	TRBV7-3	CASSLRDYNEQFF	TGTGCCAGCAGCTTGCGGGACTACAATGAGCAGTTCTTC
TRBJ2-7	.	.	TRBV4-1	CASSQDPSHGSSYEQYF	TGCGCCAGCAGCCAAGATCCGTCCCACGGGAGTTCGTACGAGCAGTACTTC
TRBJ2-1	.	.	TRBV5-6	CASSQEAKQFF	TGTGCCAGCAGCCAGGAGGCGAAGCAGTTCTTC
TRBJ1-5	once	TRBD1	TRBV7-9	CASKGTDSNQPQHF	TGTGCCAGCAAGGGGACAGATAGCAATCAGCCCCAGCATTTT
TRBJ2-7	.	TRBD1	TRBV6-5	CASSRTGPHEQYF	TGTGCCAGCAGTAGGACAGGGCCCCACGAGCAGTACTTC
TRBJ2-7	few	TRBD1	TRBV2	CASKDRDDSEQYF	TGTGCCAGCAAGGACAGGGATGATAGCGAGCAGTACTTC
TRBJ2-7	.	TRBD1	TRBV5-5	CASSFQTGAYEQYF	TGTGCCAGCAGCTTCCAGACAGGGGCCTACGAGCAGTACTTC
TRBJ1-1	.	.	TRBV7-9	CASSLGIAEAFF	TGTGCCAGCAGCTTAGGAATTGCTGAAGCTTTCTTT
TRBJ1-3	.	.	TRBV7-2	CASSLKWGNTIYF	TGTGCCAGCAGCTTAAAATGGGGAAACACCATATATTTT
TRBJ1-3	once	.	TRBV6-6	CASSIHRGTSGNTIYF	TGTGCCAGCAGTATCCACCGGGGGACCTCTGGAAACACCATATATTTT
TRBJ2-1	.	TRBD1	TRBV29-1	CSGRDRVNNEQFF	TGCAGCGGCCGGGACAGGGTTAACAATGAGCAGTTCTTC
TRBJ2-1	once	TRBD2	TRBV6-1	CASSGEDSGRYEQFF	TGTGCCAGCAGTGGGGAAGATAGCGGGAGGTATGAGCAGTTCTTC
TRBJ2-7	.	.	TRBV5-8	CASSLNGASYEQYF	TGTGCCAGCAGCTTAAATGGCGCCTCCTACGAGCAGTACTTC
TRBJ2-5	.	TRBD1	TRBV7-9	CASSSPRQGLGETQYF	TGTGCCAGCAGCTCCCCGAGACAGGGGTTGGGGGAGACCCAGTACTTC
TRBJ2-1	.	TRBD2	TRBV2	CASSYPGLADNEQFF	TGTGCCAGCAGCTATCCGGGACTAGCGGACAATGAGCAGTTCTTC
TRBJ2-7	.	TRBD2	TRBV27	CASSYSSGGYEQYF	TGTGCCAGCAGTTATTCTAGCGGGGGCTACGAGCAGTACTTC
TRBJ1-1	few	.	TRBV4-1	CASSQDRGLNTEAFF	TGCGCCAGCAGCCAAGACCGGGGTCTGAACACTGAAGCTTTCTTT
TRBJ2-1	once	.	TRBV4-1	CASSQGVSSYNEQFF	TGCGCCAGCAGCCAAGGGGTAAGCTCCTACAATGAGCAGTTCTTC
TRBJ2-1	.	.	TRBV29-1	CSVEVGGSYNEQFF	TGCAGCGTTGAGGTGGGAGGTTCCTACAATGAGCAGTTCTTC
TRBJ2-1	.	.	TRBV7-6	CASSTGPTQFF	TGTGCCAGCAGCACGGGACCCACCCAGTTCTTC
TRBJ2-2	.	.	TRBV27	CASGILRFSGTGELFF	TGTGCCAGCGGAATCCTCCGTTTCTCGGGCACCGGGGAGCTGTTTTTT
TRBJ2-2	.	.	TRBV11-3	CASRPSGASGELFF	TGTGCCAGCAGGCCCAGTGGGGCTTCCGGGGAGCTGTTTTTT
TRBJ2-7	.	TRBD2	TRBV5-1	CASRSRLAGAYEQYF	TGCGCCAGCAGGTCGAGACTAGCGGGGGCCTACGAGCAGTACTTC
TRBJ2-3	.	TRBD2	TRBV5-1	CASRASGGTTDTQYF	TGCGCCAGCAGAGCGAGCGGGGGGACCACAGATACGCAGTATTTT
TRBJ2-2	once	.	TRBV7-9	CASSLEGTGELFF	TGTGCCAGCAGCTTAGAAGGGACCGGGGAGCTGTTTTTT
TRBJ2-7	.	TRBD1	TRBV5-1	CASSLWTGTRNEQYF	TGCGCCAGCAGCCTTTGGACAGGGACGAGGAACGAGCAGTACTTC
TRBJ1-2	.	.	TRBV4-1	CASSQVIHGTVYGYTF	TGCGCCAGCAGCCAAGTCATCCACGGGACTGTCTATGGCTACACCTTC
TRBJ2-7	once	TRBD2	TRBV29-1	CSVERERPYEQYF	TGCAGCGTTGAGCGGGAGCGCCCGTACGAGCAGTACTTC